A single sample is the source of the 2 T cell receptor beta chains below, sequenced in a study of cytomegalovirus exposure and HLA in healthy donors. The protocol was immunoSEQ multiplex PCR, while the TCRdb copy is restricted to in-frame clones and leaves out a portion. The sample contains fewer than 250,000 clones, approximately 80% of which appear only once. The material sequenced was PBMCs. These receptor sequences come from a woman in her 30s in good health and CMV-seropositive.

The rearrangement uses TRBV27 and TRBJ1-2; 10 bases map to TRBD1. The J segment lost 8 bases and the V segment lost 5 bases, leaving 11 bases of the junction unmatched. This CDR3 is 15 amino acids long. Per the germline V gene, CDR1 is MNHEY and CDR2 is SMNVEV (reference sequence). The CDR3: CASSNRDRGPRGYTF. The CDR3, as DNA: TGTGCCAGCAGTAACCGGGACAGGGGCCCTCGGGGCTACACCTTC.

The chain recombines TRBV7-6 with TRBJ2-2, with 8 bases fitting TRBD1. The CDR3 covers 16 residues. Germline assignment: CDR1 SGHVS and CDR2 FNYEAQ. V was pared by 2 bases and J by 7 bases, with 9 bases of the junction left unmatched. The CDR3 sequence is CASSLPRQGAGGELFF. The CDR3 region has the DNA TGTGCCAGCAGCTTACCCAGGCAGGGGGCAGGCGGGGAGCTGTTTTTT. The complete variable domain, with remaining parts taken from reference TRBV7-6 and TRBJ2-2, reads GAGVSQSPRYKVTKRGQDVALRCDPISGHVSLYWYRQALGQGPEFLTYFNYEAQQDKSGLPNDRFSAERPEGSISTLTIQRTEQRDSAMYRCASSLPRQGAGGELFFGEGSRLTVL.